Below are 7 T cell receptor beta chains sequenced from a single sample in a study of cytomegalovirus exposure and HLA in healthy donors. The study ran its PCR with 60 Vbeta and 13 Jbeta primers. The repertoire was sequenced with immunoSEQ multiplex PCR; TCRdb's copy has only in-frame clones and lacks some. Among 150,000 to 200,000 clones listed, 70% to 90% were seen once. Specimen: PBMCs. These receptors were obtained from a woman between 18 and 29 years old in good health and CMV-seronegative.

This chain links TRBV10-3 with TRBJ1-5; 9 bases align to TRBD1. Germline CDR1 is ENHRY and CDR2 is SYGVKD. With 10 bases clipped from V and 4 bases from J, the junction kept 5 bases outside the gene matches. This CDR3 spans 13 amino acids. CDR3 nucleotides: TGTGCCACCGGGGGACAGGGAAATCAGCCCCAGCATTTT. It codes for CATGGQGNQPQHF.

The chain joins TRBV28 to TRBJ2-7; TRBD1 matches at 9 bases. CDR3 length: 15 residues. Germline loops: CDR1 MDHEN, CDR2 SYDVKM. J lost 3 bases, V lost 6 bases, and 9 bases had no gene match. The CDR3 nucleotides read TGTGCCAGCAGCACTTCCGGGACAGGGATCTACGAGCAGTACTTC. Protein sequence: CASSTSGTGIYEQYF.

V is TRBV4-3 and J is TRBJ1-2; TRBD1 agrees at 8 bases. This CDR3 contains 17 residues. Germline CDR1 and CDR2: LGHNA and YSLEER. J lost 4 bases, V lost 0 bases, and 10 bases had no gene match. CDR3 nucleotides: TGCGCCAGCAGCCAAGATATCCAGACAGGGGTTCTCTATGGCTACACCTTC. It translates to CASSQDIQTGVLYGYTF.

In this sample, this clone turned up once. V gene TRBV5-4 combines with J gene TRBJ2-7; 7 nucleotides agree with TRBD2. The CDR3 has 15 residues. Trimming cost V 4 bases and J 2 bases; bases outside gene matches: 9. Germline CDR1 is SGHNT and CDR2 is YYREEE (reference sequence). This CDR3 reads CASSPEAGLAYEQYF. DNA for the CDR3: TGTGCCAGCAGCCCGGAAGCGGGGTTAGCCTACGAGCAGTACTTC.

This clone has just one count. The chain couples TRBV19 to TRBJ2-1; 8 nucleotides align to TRBD2. Per the germline V gene, CDR1 is LNHDA and CDR2 is SQIVND (reference sequence). With 8 bases clipped from V and 10 bases from J, the junction kept 10 bases outside the gene matches. CDR3 length: 13 residues. CDR3 DNA: TGTGCCAGTGGCCGGAGGGCGGGAGGAGAGCAGTTCTTC. This encodes CASGRRAGGEQFF.

This sequence joins TRBV29-1 and TRBJ2-2; 9 nucleotides align to TRBD1. The V gene's germline CDR1 is SQVTM and CDR2 ANQGSEA. V shed 6 bases, J shed 7 bases, and the junction held 15 bases outside the gene matches. This CDR3 spans 16 amino acids. The CDR3: CSVKKYRDREDGELFF. CDR3 DNA sequence: TGCAGCGTCAAAAAGTATCGGGACAGGGAGGACGGGGAGCTGTTTTTT.

The chain has TRBV25-1 and TRBJ2-5; D remains unclear. V was pared by 11 bases and J by 6 bases, with 13 bases between. Germline V gene lookup returns CDR1 MGHDK and CDR2 SYGVNS. The CDR3 is made up of 11 amino acids. The CDR3 is CASGSGQTQYF. The CDR3 bases are TGTGCCTCAGGTAGTGGCCAGACCCAGTACTTC.